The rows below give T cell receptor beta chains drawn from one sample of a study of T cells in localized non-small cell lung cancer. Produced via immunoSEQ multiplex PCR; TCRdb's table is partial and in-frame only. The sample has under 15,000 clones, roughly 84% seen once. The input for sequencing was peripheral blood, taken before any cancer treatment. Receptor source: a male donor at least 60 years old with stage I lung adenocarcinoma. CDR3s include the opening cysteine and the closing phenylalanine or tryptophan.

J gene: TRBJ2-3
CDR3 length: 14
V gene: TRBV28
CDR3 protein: CAIEDRSLTDTQYF

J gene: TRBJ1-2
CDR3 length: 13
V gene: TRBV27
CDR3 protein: CASSLTLTGPAFF

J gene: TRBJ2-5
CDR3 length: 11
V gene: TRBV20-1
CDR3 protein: CSALLQETQYF

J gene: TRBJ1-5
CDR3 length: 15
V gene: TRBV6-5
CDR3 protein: CASGTRQGSNQPQHF

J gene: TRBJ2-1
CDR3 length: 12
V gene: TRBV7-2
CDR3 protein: CASSYSYNEQFF

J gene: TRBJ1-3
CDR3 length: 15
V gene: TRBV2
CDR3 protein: CASRGGQGLGNTIYF

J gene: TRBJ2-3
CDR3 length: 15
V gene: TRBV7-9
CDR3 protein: CASSLAAGAEDTQYF

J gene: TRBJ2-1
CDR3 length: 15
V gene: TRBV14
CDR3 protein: CASSHIVVQVNEQFF

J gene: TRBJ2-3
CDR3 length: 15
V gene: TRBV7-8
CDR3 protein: CASSPSRGRADTQYF

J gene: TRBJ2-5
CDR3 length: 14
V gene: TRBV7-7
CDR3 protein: CASSLQGPQETQYF

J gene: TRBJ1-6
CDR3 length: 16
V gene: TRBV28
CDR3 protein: CASSPGTGGYNSPLHF

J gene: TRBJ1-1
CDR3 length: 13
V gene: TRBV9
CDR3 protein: CASSVANRGRAFF

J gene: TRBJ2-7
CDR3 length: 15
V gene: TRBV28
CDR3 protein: CASSATGTGYYEQYF

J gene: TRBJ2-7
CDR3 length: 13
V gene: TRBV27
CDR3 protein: CASSRQGTYEQYF

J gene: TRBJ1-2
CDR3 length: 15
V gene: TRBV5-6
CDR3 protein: CASSFSWTDARTYTF

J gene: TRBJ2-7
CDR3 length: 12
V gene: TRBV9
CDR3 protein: CASSVVAGEQYF

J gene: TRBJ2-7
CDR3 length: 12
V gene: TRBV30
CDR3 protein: CAWSVGSYEQYF

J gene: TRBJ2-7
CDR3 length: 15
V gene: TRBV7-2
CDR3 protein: CASSPLPGLTYEQYF

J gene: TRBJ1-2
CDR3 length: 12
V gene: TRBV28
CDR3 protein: CASRASLGQGNF

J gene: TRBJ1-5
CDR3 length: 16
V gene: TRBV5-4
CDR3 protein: CASSLGGTGRNQPQHF

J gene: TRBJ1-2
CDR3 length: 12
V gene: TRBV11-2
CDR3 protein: CASSLGQGGYTF

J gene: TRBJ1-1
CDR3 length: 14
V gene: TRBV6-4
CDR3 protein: CASSDSSRGTEAFF

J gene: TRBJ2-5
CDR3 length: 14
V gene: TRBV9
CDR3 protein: CASSTEGAQETQYF

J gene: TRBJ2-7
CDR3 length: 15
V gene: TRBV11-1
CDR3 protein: CASSSGTGNSYEQYF